Listed below are T cell receptor beta chains from one sample, sequenced in a study of T cell responses to AZD1222 COVID-19 vaccine. Sequenced by immunoSEQ multiplex PCR; TCRdb stores in-frame clones only, minus some. There are tens of thousands of clones in the sample; 89% occur only once, and 1% to 1.5% lies in the top ten. The source material was peripheral blood, sampled on day 0 of AZD1222 vaccination. All receptors derive from an adult in good health. The CDR3 runs from the conserved cysteine through the conserved F or W. The D gene is left open where the match is weak. Size values are once, few and many counts, or a class for expanded clones, and some rows have none.

J	size	D	V	DNA	CDR3
TRBJ2-5	-	TRBD1	TRBV7-2	TGTGCCAGCAGCCCGACAGGGGGCGCGGGGGAGACCCAGTACTTC	CASSPTGGAGETQYF
TRBJ1-6	-	-	TRBV7-8	TGTGCCAGCAGCTCAGTAGACAGACGTCAATACTCCTATAATTCACCCCTCCACTTT	CASSSVDRRQYSYNSPLHF
TRBJ2-7	-	TRBD1	TRBV5-8	TGTGCCCAGAACCGGGACAGCGTCTACGAGCAGTACTTC	CAQNRDSVYEQYF
TRBJ1-4	-	-	TRBV5-1	TGCGCCAGCAGCCATGACGGTAATGAAAAACTGTTTTTT	CASSHDGNEKLFF
TRBJ1-1	-	TRBD1	TRBV18	TGTGCCAGCTCACCACCACAGGGGGCCACTGAAGCTTTCTTT	CASSPPQGATEAFF
TRBJ2-1	-	TRBD2	TRBV10-3	TGTGCCATCAGTGAGCGGACTAGCGGGAGGTCTCATGAGCAGTTCTTC	CAISERTSGRSHEQFF
TRBJ1-5	-	-	TRBV11-2	TGTGCCAGCAGCTCAGACAGAGGCAATCAGCCCCAGCATTTT	CASSSDRGNQPQHF
TRBJ2-1	-	TRBD2	TRBV7-2	TGTGCCAGCAGCTTAGCGGGAGGGGTCGTGAATGAGCAGTTCTTC	CASSLAGGVVNEQFF
TRBJ2-1	-	-	TRBV5-1	TGCGCCAGCAGCCTCATAACAGCGGTAACCTACAATGAGCAGTTCTTC	CASSLITAVTYNEQFF
TRBJ1-1	-	-	TRBV7-2	TGTGCCAGCAGCCCACGTGACAGGAATGAAGCTTTCTTT	CASSPRDRNEAFF
TRBJ1-1	-	-	TRBV28	TGTGCCAGCAGTTCCCCCCAAGACACTGAAGCTTTCTTT	CASSSPQDTEAFF
TRBJ2-7	-	TRBD1	TRBV4-1	TGCGCCAGCAGCCAAGAAAGTTTCAGGACAGGTTCCTACGAGCAGTACTTC	CASSQESFRTGSYEQYF
TRBJ1-2	-	-	TRBV5-7	TGTGCCAGCAGCTTGGTTCCAGAGACCTATGGCTACACCTTC	CASSLVPETYGYTF
TRBJ1-2	-	TRBD1	TRBV5-4	TGTGCCAGCAGTGGACAGGGGACGGTCTATGGCTACACCTTC	CASSGQGTVYGYTF
TRBJ1-3	-	-	TRBV6-5	TGTGCCAGCAGTTACGGTCGGGCCTCTGGAAACACCATATATTTT	CASSYGRASGNTIYF
TRBJ2-7	-	-	TRBV20-1	TGCAGTGCTAGTAGACCCTCTTCCTACGAGCAGTACTTC	CSASRPSSYEQYF
TRBJ1-6	-	-	TRBV15	TGTGCCACCAGCAGAGATTTGGTGTTTGGGTCACCCCTCCACTTT	CATSRDLVFGSPLHF
TRBJ2-7	-	-	TRBV21-1	TGTGCCAGCAGCAAATCCCCAAGACAGGGCGGGAGCTACGAGCAGTACTTC	CASSKSPRQGGSYEQYF
TRBJ2-2	-	-	TRBV7-2	TGTGCCAGCAGCTCCGGGGTGGGCGGAACCGGGGAGCTGTTTTTT	CASSSGVGGTGELFF
TRBJ2-2	-	TRBD1	TRBV4-2	TGTGCCAGCAGCCAATCGGACAGGGGAGACACCGGGGAGCTGTTTTTT	CASSQSDRGDTGELFF
TRBJ1-1	-	-	TRBV2	TGTGCCAGCATAGGGGAGAACACTGAAGCTTTCTTT	CASIGENTEAFF
TRBJ2-3	-	-	TRBV7-9	TGTGCCAGCACCTCAAGGACAGAAATCACAGATACGCAGTATTTT	CASTSRTEITDTQYF
TRBJ2-7	-	-	TRBV12-3/TRBV12-4	TGTGCCAGCAGTTTATTTGGCCTGGGGGAGCAGTACTTC	CASSLFGLGEQYF
TRBJ1-2	-	-	TRBV5-1	TGCGCCAGCAGCTTGGAAGCGGGGCCAGTGAGGGGCTACACCTTC	CASSLEAGPVRGYTF
TRBJ2-2	-	TRBD1	TRBV19	TGTGCCAGTAACCCGACAGGGGGTCACTACACCGGGGAGCTGTTTTTT	CASNPTGGHYTGELFF
TRBJ2-2	-	-	TRBV5-1	TGCGCCAGCAGCTTGCCAGGTTCGGGGACCGGGGAGCTGTTTTTT	CASSLPGSGTGELFF
TRBJ1-6	-	-	TRBV10-3	TGTGCCATCAGTGAGTCGGAGGGCTATAATTCACCCCTCCACTTT	CAISESEGYNSPLHF
TRBJ1-1	-	-	TRBV29-1	TGCAGCGTTGAAGACGGGAACACTGAAGCTTTCTTT	CSVEDGNTEAFF
TRBJ2-7	few	TRBD1	TRBV5-1	TGCGCCAGCAGCTTGGTGGTTGGGGCAGGGGGCTACGAGCAGTACTTC	CASSLVVGAGGYEQYF
TRBJ1-2	-	-	TRBV5-6	TGTGCCAGCAGCTTGGTTGGTAGCTATGGCTACACCTTC	CASSLVGSYGYTF
TRBJ1-1	-	-	TRBV30	TGTGCCTGGAACGGGTATATGAACACTGAAGCTTTCTTT	CAWNGYMNTEAFF
TRBJ2-1	-	TRBD2	TRBV2	TGTGCCAGCAGTTCCCGGACTAGCGGGGCTAAATCCAATGAGCAGTTCTTC	CASSSRTSGAKSNEQFF
TRBJ1-2	-	TRBD1	TRBV7-2	TGTGCCAGCAGCTTAGGGGGACAGGACTATGGCTACACCTTC	CASSLGGQDYGYTF
TRBJ2-7	-	-	TRBV7-2	TGTGCCAGCAGCTCCCTCGACGAGCCCTACGAGCAGTACTTC	CASSSLDEPYEQYF
TRBJ2-1	once	TRBD2	TRBV3-1/TRBV3-2	TGTGCCAGCAGCCAGTTTCCCGGCGGGAGGAGGTACAATGAGCAGTTCTTC	CASSQFPGGRRYNEQFF
TRBJ1-6	-	-	TRBV3-1/TRBV3-2	TGTGCCAGCAGCCAAGAGGGGGGCCAGGGTGGCTCACCCCTCCACTTT	CASSQEGGQGGSPLHF
TRBJ1-4	-	-	TRBV5-1	TGCGCCAGCAGCTTGGCGGGGTCTTCGAAACTGTTTTTT	CASSLAGSSKLFF
TRBJ1-2	-	-	TRBV9	TGTGCCAGCAGCGTAGTGGCAGCTAACTATGGCTACACCTTC	CASSVVAANYGYTF
TRBJ1-1	-	-	TRBV9	TGTGCCAGCACCCAGGGCAGGGAATACACTGAAGCTTTCTTT	CASTQGREYTEAFF
TRBJ2-3	-	-	TRBV20-1	TGCAGTGCTAGTTTCCCCGCTATTAGCGGACGCACAGATACGCAGTATTTT	CSASFPAISGRTDTQYF
TRBJ2-7	-	-	TRBV29-1	TGCAGCGTTGTCGTAGCCTACGAGCAGTACTTC	CSVVVAYEQYF
TRBJ2-7	-	TRBD1	TRBV6-5	TGTGCCAGCAGGGCCGGACAGGGGTCCTACGAGCAGTACTTC	CASRAGQGSYEQYF
TRBJ1-4	-	-	TRBV3-1/TRBV3-2	TGTGCCAGCAGCCAAGATGTGACAACAACTAATGAAAAACTGTTTTTT	CASSQDVTTTNEKLFF
TRBJ2-5	-	-	TRBV5-1	TGCGCCAGCAGCTTCCGGGACCAAGAGACCCAGTACTTC	CASSFRDQETQYF
TRBJ1-5	few	-	TRBV19	TGTGCCAGTAGTACAACTTTCCCCCCAGCCCAGCATTTT	CASSTTFPPAQHF
TRBJ2-7	few	TRBD2	TRBV4-1	TGCGCCAGCAGCCAAGAATTTCCGGGAGGTAGCTCCTACGAGCAGTACTTC	CASSQEFPGGSSYEQYF
TRBJ2-7	-	TRBD1	TRBV4-1	TGCGCCAGCAGCCAAGATCAGGGAGGGACAGGGTCCCACGAGCAGTACTTC	CASSQDQGGTGSHEQYF
TRBJ1-1	once	-	TRBV19	TGTGCCAGTAGTATCTTGAACACTGAAGCTTTCTTT	CASSILNTEAFF
TRBJ2-1	-	-	TRBV5-1	TGCGCCAGCAGCTTGGATCCGAGCTCCTACAATGAGCAGTTCTTC	CASSLDPSSYNEQFF
TRBJ1-6	-	TRBD1	TRBV5-4	TGTGCCAGCAGCTTTAGGACAGGGAGTTCACCCCTCCACTTT	CASSFRTGSSPLHF
TRBJ1-5	-	-	TRBV5-8	TGTGCCAGCAGCTTTTTTATAACAAATAGCAATCAGCCCCAGCATTTT	CASSFFITNSNQPQHF
TRBJ1-4	-	-	TRBV2	TGTGCCAGCACTCGGTCGGGAGCAACTAATGAAAAACTGTTTTTT	CASTRSGATNEKLFF
TRBJ2-6	-	-	TRBV15	TGTGCCACCAGCAGAGCCTACTCTGGGGCCAACGTCCTGACTTTC	CATSRAYSGANVLTF
TRBJ2-1	-	-	TRBV11-2	TGTGCCAGCAGCTTAAAGAGCGGACCTTACAATGAGCAGTTCTTC	CASSLKSGPYNEQFF
TRBJ2-7	-	-	TRBV5-8	TGTGCCAGCAGCTTGGAGATGGCTTCCTACGAGCAGTACTTC	CASSLEMASYEQYF
TRBJ2-1	-	-	TRBV5-1	TGCGCCAGCAGCTTGGCCGCGGGACGAGACAATGAGCAGTTCTTC	CASSLAAGRDNEQFF
TRBJ1-2	few	-	TRBV28	TGTGCCAGCAGCACAGACACTACCCGGCGGGGCTACACCTTC	CASSTDTTRRGYTF
TRBJ2-1	-	-	TRBV3-1/TRBV3-2	TGTGCCAGCAGTCAACAGGGAGACGGCGGAAATGAGCAGTTCTTC	CASSQQGDGGNEQFF
TRBJ2-7	-	TRBD2	TRBV19	TGTGCCAGTAAGCGGACTAGCGGGAGATCAGGTTACGAGCAGTACTTC	CASKRTSGRSGYEQYF